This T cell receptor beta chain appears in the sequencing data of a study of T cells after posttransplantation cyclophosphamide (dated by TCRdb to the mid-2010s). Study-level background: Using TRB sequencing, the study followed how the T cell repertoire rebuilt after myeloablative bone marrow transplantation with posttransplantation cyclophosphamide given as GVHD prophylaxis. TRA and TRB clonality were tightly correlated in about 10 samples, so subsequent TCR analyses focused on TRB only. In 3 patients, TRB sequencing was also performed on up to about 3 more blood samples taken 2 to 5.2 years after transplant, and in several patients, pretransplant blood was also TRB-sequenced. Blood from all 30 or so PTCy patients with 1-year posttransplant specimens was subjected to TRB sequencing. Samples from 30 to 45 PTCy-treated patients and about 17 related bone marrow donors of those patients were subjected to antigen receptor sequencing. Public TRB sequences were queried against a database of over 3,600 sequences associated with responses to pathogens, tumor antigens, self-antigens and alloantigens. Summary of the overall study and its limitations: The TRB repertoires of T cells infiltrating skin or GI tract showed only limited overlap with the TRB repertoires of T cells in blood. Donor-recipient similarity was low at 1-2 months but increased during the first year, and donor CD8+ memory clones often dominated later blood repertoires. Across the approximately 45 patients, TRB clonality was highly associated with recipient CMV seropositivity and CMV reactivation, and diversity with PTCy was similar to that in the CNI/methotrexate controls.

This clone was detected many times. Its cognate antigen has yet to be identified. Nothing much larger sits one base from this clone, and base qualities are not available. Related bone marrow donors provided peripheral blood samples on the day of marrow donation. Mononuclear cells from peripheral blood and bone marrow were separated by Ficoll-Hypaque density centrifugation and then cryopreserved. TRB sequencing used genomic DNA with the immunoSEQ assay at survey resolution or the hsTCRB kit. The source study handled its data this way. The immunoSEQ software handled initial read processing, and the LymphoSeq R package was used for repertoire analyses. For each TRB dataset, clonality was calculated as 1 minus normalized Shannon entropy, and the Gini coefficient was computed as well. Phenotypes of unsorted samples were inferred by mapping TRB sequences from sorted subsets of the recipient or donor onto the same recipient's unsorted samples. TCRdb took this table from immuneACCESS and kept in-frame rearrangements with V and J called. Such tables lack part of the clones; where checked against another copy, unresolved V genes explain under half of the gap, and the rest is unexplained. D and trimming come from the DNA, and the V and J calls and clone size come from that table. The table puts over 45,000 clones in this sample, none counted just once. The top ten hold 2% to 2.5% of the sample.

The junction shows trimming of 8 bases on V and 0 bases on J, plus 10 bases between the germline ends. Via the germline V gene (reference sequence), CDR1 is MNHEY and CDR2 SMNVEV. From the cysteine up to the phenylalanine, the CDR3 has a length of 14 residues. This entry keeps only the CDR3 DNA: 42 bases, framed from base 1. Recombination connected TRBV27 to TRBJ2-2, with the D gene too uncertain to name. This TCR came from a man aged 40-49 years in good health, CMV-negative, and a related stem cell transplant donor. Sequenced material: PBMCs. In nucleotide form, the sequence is TGTGCCAGCTGCCTAGTCGCGAACACCGGGGAGCTGTTTTTT. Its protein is CASCLVANTGELFF.